This T cell receptor (beta chain) was profiled in a study of tumor-infiltrating lymphocytes in localized non-small cell lung cancer. Study in general: Tumor tissue and non-adjacent uninvolved lung came from each patient.

Study-wide points: Available tissue quantity limited TCR sequencing to a patient subset.

With respect to this clone: Its antigen is as yet unknown.

Sequenced by immunoSEQ multiplex PCR; TCRdb stores in-frame clones only, minus some. The table records about 14,000 clones, about 77% of them present only once. V was cut by 4 bases and J by 7 bases, with 8 bases left in between. The CDR3 contains 11 residues. Per germline, CDR1 PRHDT and CDR2 FYEKMQ (reference sequence). The sequence was obtained from a human donor with non-small cell lung cancer. The chain joins TRBV13 to TRBJ2-7; D perhaps matches TRBD1 (5 bases). The specimen sequenced was lung tumor tissue. CDR3 DNA: TGTGCCAGCAGCTCAAGGGGTGAGCAGTACTTC. It is translated as CASSSRGEQYF. The full variable domain, rest sourced from reference TRBV13 and TRBJ2-7, is AAGVIQSPRHLIKEKRETATLKCYPIPRHDTVYWYQQGPGQDPQFLISFYEKMQSDKGSIPDRFSAQQFSDYHSELNMSSLELGDSALYFCASSSRGEQYFGPGTRLTVT.